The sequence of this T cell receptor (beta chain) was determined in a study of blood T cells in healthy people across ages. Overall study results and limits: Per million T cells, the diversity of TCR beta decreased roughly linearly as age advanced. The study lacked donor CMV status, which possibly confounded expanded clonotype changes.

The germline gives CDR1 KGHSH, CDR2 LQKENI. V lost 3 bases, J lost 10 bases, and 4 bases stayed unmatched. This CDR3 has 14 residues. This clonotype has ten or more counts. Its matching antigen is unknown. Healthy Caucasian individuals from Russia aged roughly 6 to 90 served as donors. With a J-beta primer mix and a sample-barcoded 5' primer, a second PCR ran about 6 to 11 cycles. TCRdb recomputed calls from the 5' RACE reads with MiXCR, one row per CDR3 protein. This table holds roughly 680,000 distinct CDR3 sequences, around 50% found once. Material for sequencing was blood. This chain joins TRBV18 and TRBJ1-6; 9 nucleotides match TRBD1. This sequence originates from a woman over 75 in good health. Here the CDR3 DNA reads TGTGCCAGCTCACCCGCGGACAGGGGCTCACCCCTCCACTTT. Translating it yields CASSPADRGSPLHF.